One sample yielded the 11 T cell receptor beta chains listed below, sequenced in a study of blood T cells in healthy people across ages. Primers used in a second PCR of about 7 to 12 cycles were a sample-barcoded 5' primer and a J-beta primer mix. TCRdb redid the calling of the 5' RACE reads with MiXCR, one entry per CDR3 protein. The table includes over a million distinct CDR3 sequences, about 45% detected once. Source material: blood. Every receptor here comes from a young woman in good health.

The DNA of the CDR3 is TGTGCCAGCAGCTTGGACAGGGGAACGTCCTATGGCTACACCTTC. Its protein product is CASSLDRGTSYGYTF. The chain links TRBV5-5 to TRBJ1-2, with 7 positions matching TRBD1. The CDR3 runs to 15 residues. Germline V gene sequence: CDR1 SGHKS, CDR2 YYEKEE (reference sequence). Unmatched junction bases numbered 6, after V lost 0 bases and J lost 4 bases.

The rearrangement joins TRBV2 to TRBJ1-1, with TRBD1 matching 8 bases. The V gene end was trimmed by 10 bases and the J gene end by 0 bases; junction bases not matched to a gene: 4. The V gene's germline CDR1 is SNHLY and CDR2 FYNNEI. This CDR3 spans 13 amino acids. CDR3 coding DNA: TGTGCCATTACGACAGGGGTGAACACTGAAGCTTTCTTT. Translation gives CAITTGVNTEAFF.

This clonotype was found many times. V gene TRBV7-2 combines with J gene TRBJ2-7; D perhaps matches TRBD2 (6 bases). Germline V gene lookup returns CDR1 SGHTA and CDR2 FQGNSA. This CDR3 region has 15 residues. The germline V and J ends were trimmed by 3 bases and 2 bases, with 14 bases remaining between them. CDR3 sequence: CASSLGGTATYEQYF. The CDR3 DNA is TGTGCCAGCAGCTTGGGCGGGACCGCCACCTACGAGCAGTACTTC.

J is TRBJ2-5 and V is TRBV4-1, with 10 bases lining up with TRBD2. The DNA end lines up better with TRBJ2-7; the J call may be wrong. CDR1 and CDR2 (germline): MGHRA, YSYEKL. CDR3 length: 15 residues. The DNA for the CDR3 is TGCGCCAGCAGCCGGGCGAGGACTAGCGGTTACGAGCAGTACTTC. Its protein product is CASSRARTSGYEQYF.

This clonotype was seen only once. The chain joins TRBV4-3 to TRBJ2-1; D may be TRBD1 (6 bases). The CDR3 is 16 residues long. The V gene lost 0 bases and the J gene lost 7 bases, with 16 bases spanning the gap. Germline assignment: CDR1 LGHNA and CDR2 YSLEER. The CDR3 sequence is CASSQDSSGVFNEQFF. CDR3 sequence (DNA): TGCGCCAGCAGCCAAGATTCCTCAGGGGTTTTTAATGAGCAGTTCTTC.

The gene calls are TRBV4-3 and TRBJ2-7, with D perhaps being TRBD1 or TRBD2 (5 bases each). Deletions cut 0 bases from V and 5 bases from J, with 11 bases between. CDR1 is LGHNA, CDR2 YSLEER, per germline. The CDR3 consists of 14 residues. As DNA, the CDR3 is TGCGCCAGCAGCCAAGATCTGGGGGAAAACGAGCAGTACTTC. Protein product: CASSQDLGENEQYF.

This chain joins TRBV28 and TRBJ2-2; 11 nucleotides align to TRBD2. V shed 6 bases and J 7 bases; nucleotides not matched to a gene: 10. This CDR3 is built from 16 residues. Per the germline V gene, CDR1 is MDHEN and CDR2 is SYDVKM. The CDR3 nucleotides are TGTGCCAGCAGCCTAACTAGCGGGAGACGGATCGGGGAGCTGTTTTTT. It yields the protein CASSLTSGRRIGELFF. The complete variable domain, with remaining parts taken from reference TRBV28 and TRBJ2-2, reads DVKVTQSSRYLVKRTGEKVFLECVQDMDHENMFWYRQDPGLGLRLIYFSYDVKMKEKGDIPEGYSVSREKKERFSLILESASTNQTSMYLCASSLTSGRRIGELFFGEGSRLTVL.

The chain joins TRBV7-2 to TRBJ1-2; 11 bases are shared with TRBD1. The V gene end was trimmed by 2 bases and the J gene end by 7 bases; junction bases not matched to a gene: 6. Germline V gene data show CDR1 as SGHTA and CDR2 as FQGNSA. The CDR3 is made up of 15 amino acids. In nucleotides, the CDR3 is TGTGCCAGCAGCTTAATGGGACAGGGGGAGCGTGGCTACACCTTC. Translated, it gives CASSLMGQGERGYTF.

The chain is built from TRBV7-2 and TRBJ2-5; TRBD2 matches 13 bases. Losses at the gene ends were 4 bases for V and 5 bases for J; bases not matched to a gene: 4. CDR1 is SGHTA and CDR2 is FQGNSA in the germline V gene. The CDR3 length is 15 residues. Written as DNA, the CDR3 is TGTGCCAGCAGCTCAGGGACTAGCGGGGTGGAGACCCAGTACTTC. Translated, it gives CASSSGTSGVETQYF.

This clonotype has only one observation. This chain connects TRBV4-1 to TRBJ2-3; 7 bases are shared with TRBD2. J was trimmed by 8 bases and V by 1 base; bases with no gene match: 21. Germline CDR1 and CDR2: MGHRA and YSYEKL. The CDR3 length is 19 residues. The CDR3, as DNA: TGCGCCAGCAGCCAAGTTCGTGTGAGCGGGGAGGGGCCCTTGGGTACGCAGTATTTT. It codes for CASSQVRVSGEGPLGTQYF.

Turning to this clonotype: A clone one base away is much larger, so this may be a read error. This sequence joins TRBV24-1 and TRBJ1-6, with 7 bases identical to TRBD1. This CDR3 comprises 17 residues. Germline assignment: CDR1 KGHDR and CDR2 SFDVKD. Here the CDR3 reads CATNNSNRGSYKSPLHF. As DNA, the CDR3 is TGTGCCACAAACAACTCTAACAGGGGATCCTATAAGTCACCCCTCCACTTT.